This passage covers 14 T cell receptor beta chains from one sample sequenced in a study of blood T cells in healthy people across ages. With a J-beta primer mix and a sample-barcoded 5' primer, a second PCR ran about 7 to 12 cycles. TCRdb used MiXCR to reprocess the 5' RACE reads, holding one entry per CDR3 protein. Among approximately 350,000 distinct CDR3 sequences listed, roughly half were seen once. The sequencing sample was made of blood. These receptor sequences come from a man between 60 and 75 years old in good health.

This clonotype has only a few counts. The J gene is TRBJ2-7, the V gene TRBV10-3; D may be TRBD1 (6 bases). The CDR3 runs to 17 residues. The V and J ends lost 0 bases and 1 base respectively, with 16 bases between them. Germline CDR1 is ENHRY and CDR2 is SYGVKD. The CDR3 sequence is CAISESGGQSLSYEQYF. The CDR3 nucleotides read TGTGCCATCAGTGAGTCGGGCGGACAGTCCCTTTCCTACGAGCAGTACTTC.

The chain carries TRBV21-1 and TRBJ2-5; the table names TRBD1, a call not compared with the DNA. The DNA matches TRBJ2-7 better at its end, which makes the J call doubtful. TRBV21-1 is labeled a pseudogene. This CDR3 contains 15 residues. The CDR3 region is CASIQKGTGTYEQYF. The CDR3 DNA sequence: TGTGCCAGCATTCAAAAGGGAACGGGAACCTACGAGCAGTACTTC.

This clonotype was seen once. Its ends do not fully match the called genes, so a read error is possible. The V and J genes are TRBV9 and TRBJ2-5; 7 bases align to TRBD2. The CDR3 loop spans 12 amino acids. Germline CDR1 reads SGDLS; CDR2 reads YYNGEE. CDR3 region: CTSSASSGAQYF. The CDR3 bases are TGTACCAGCAGCGCTTCGAGCGGGGCTCAGTACTTC.

This clonotype appeared a few times. This chain joins TRBV10-3 and TRBJ2-1; 11 positions agree with TRBD2. The V gene's germline CDR1 is ENHRY and CDR2 SYGVKD. J was trimmed by 5 bases and V by 11 bases; bases with no gene match: 5. The CDR3 extends over 13 amino acids. DNA of the CDR3: TGTGCCCTCGGGACTAGCGGCAACAATGAGCAGTTCTTC. Its translation is CALGTSGNNEQFF.

This clonotype showed up just a few times. This chain links TRBV7-9 with TRBJ2-3; D assignment may be TRBD1 or TRBD2 (7 bases each). Trimming took 5 bases from V and 0 from J, leaving 15 bases between them. CDR1 SEHNR and CDR2 FQNEAQ come from the germline V gene (reference sequence). CDR3 size: 16 residues. CDR3 coding DNA: TGTGCCAGCAGCCAACAGGGGACTACTAGCACAGATACGCAGTATTTT. Its translation is CASSQQGTTSTDTQYF.

Only one count was recorded for this clonotype. The chain couples TRBV7-9 to TRBJ2-3; the match to TRBD1 covers 7 bases. After removal of 5 bases from V and 1 base from J, the junction contained 9 bases not matched to a gene. In germline, CDR1 is SEHNR, CDR2 FQNEAQ (reference sequence). The CDR3 contains 16 residues. The DNA of the CDR3 is TGTGCCAGCAGCCCCGAAGGGGGCTGGGGCACAGATACGCAGTATTTT. It yields the protein CASSPEGGWGTDTQYF.

The chain employs TRBV7-9 and TRBJ2-4; no clear D gene. The germline V gene has CDR1 SEHNR and CDR2 FQNEAQ (reference sequence). The CDR3 runs 16 residues. V gave up 5 bases and J gave up 5 bases, with 19 bases separating them. CDR3 coding DNA: TGTGCCAGCAGCCCCCTACAAGGGCTAGAGGAAAACATTCAGTACTTC. Encoded protein: CASSPLQGLEENIQYF.

In its sample, this clonotype was seen a few times. V and J are TRBV7-9 and TRBJ2-1; TRBD2 aligns across 11 bases. Germline assignment: CDR1 SEHNR and CDR2 FQNEAQ (reference sequence). The CDR3 contains 15 residues. J gave up 6 bases and V 8 bases, and 9 bases lay outside the gene matches. CDR3 sequence: CASGPSSGRLNEQFF. Here the CDR3 DNA reads TGTGCCAGCGGACCTTCTAGCGGGAGGCTCAATGAGCAGTTCTTC. Full variable domain (remainder filled in from reference TRBV7-9 and TRBJ2-1): DTGVSQNPRHKITKRGQNVTFRCDPISEHNRLYWYRQTLGQGPEFLTYFQNEAQLEKSRLLSDRFSAERPKGSFSTLEIQRTEQGDSAMYLCASGPSSGRLNEQFFGPGTRLTVL.

This chain links TRBV18 with TRBJ1-6, with D possibly TRBD1 on 6 matching bases. The germline V and J ends were trimmed by 3 bases and 5 bases, with 20 bases remaining between them. The CDR3 is made up of 18 amino acids. Germline V lookup: CDR1 KGHSH, CDR2 LQKENI. CDR3 nucleotides: TGTGCCAGCTCACCTCTCCCCGCACAGGGCTTCGATAATTCACCCCTCCACTTT. It codes for CASSPLPAQGFDNSPLHF.

This clonotype has a handful of counts. The chain has TRBV13 and TRBJ2-5; D unresolved. V was shortened by 2 bases and J by 1 base, with 8 bases between the two germline ends. The CDR3 covers 14 residues. Germline CDR1 PRHDT, CDR2 FYEKMQ (reference sequence). CDR3 sequence (DNA): TGTGCCAGCAGCTTAATCACAGTCCAAGAGACCCAGTACTTC. Its translation: CASSLITVQETQYF.

This clonotype was counted many times. This chain connects TRBV15 to TRBJ2-1, with a possible D match to TRBD2 (6 bases). V lost 0 bases, J lost 9 bases, and 15 bases lay in between. CDR3 length equals 15 residues. Germline V CDR1 and CDR2: LNHNV, YYDKDF (reference sequence). The DNA for the CDR3 is TGTGCCACCAGCAGAGATGTAACTAGCTCCAGTGAGCAGTTCTTC. Amino acids: CATSRDVTSSSEQFF.

This chain joins TRBV28 and TRBJ2-7; 7 nucleotides align to TRBD2. Germline V lookup: CDR1 MDHEN, CDR2 SYDVKM. Germline trimming cut 6 bases from V and 3 bases from J; bases unmatched to any gene: 14. This CDR3 contains 16 residues. This CDR3 is CASRVSGGVSGYEQYF. CDR3 nucleotides: TGTGCCAGCAGAGTTTCTGGGGGGGTGTCCGGCTACGAGCAGTACTTC.

The rearrangement links TRBV7-3 to TRBJ2-3; D is unresolved. Germline lookup yields CDR1 SGHTA and CDR2 FQGTGA. Between the trimmed V and J ends, which lost 2 bases and 9 bases, there was a span of 12 bases. The CDR3 runs 13 residues. The CDR3 DNA reads TGTGCCAGCAGCTTATCCTCTACGGAAACGCAGTATTTT. Translating gives CASSLSSTETQYF.

The V gene is TRBV6-2 or TRBV6-3, the J gene TRBJ2-4; 9 nucleotides match TRBD2. There are 14 residues in the CDR3. The germline V gene encodes CDR1 MNHEY and CDR2 SVGEGT. V was clipped by 4 bases and J by 13 bases; unmatched bases: 11. In DNA, the CDR3 is TGTGCCAGCAGTTCACTAGCGGGCCAAGAGGCCCAGTACTTC. Amino acids: CASSSLAGQEAQYF.